One TCR beta chain is described in this entry. This sample is part of a study of blood T cell repertoires in COVID-19. With 2 bases removed from V and 7 bases from J, the gap between germline ends came to 14 bases. CDR3 length: 15 amino acids. Germline loops: CDR1 SGHDN, CDR2 FVKESK. Repertoires were generated with immunoSEQ multiplex PCR, while TCRdb's copy carries only in-frame clones and drops some. Found here are a few hundred thousand clones, roughly 84% of them singletons; the top ten hold just under 3%. The sequence was collected from a woman in her thirties who had recovered from COVID-19. Sample: PBMCs or T cells enriched from blood (not recorded which). The genes are TRBV14 and TRBJ2-2, with D perhaps matching TRBD2 (7 bases). CDR3 amino acids: CASSQSGGAFGELFF. DNA of the CDR3: TGTGCCAGCAGCCAATCTGGGGGGGCCTTCGGGGAGCTGTTTTTT.